This TCR beta chain was sequenced during a study of shared clonotypes between healthy human individuals. This table comes from immunoSEQ multiplex PCR, and its TCRdb copy is limited to in-frame clones, with some not included. The sample contains millions of clones, just over 90% of which appear only once. None of the donors, who were healthy HIV-negative adults, had recently had acute infections or vaccinations. Researchers partitioned CD4+ cells into CD45RA+ naive and CD45RA-negative memory subsets. The V end lost 0 bases, the J end lost 9 bases, and 6 bases lay between the germline ends. The CDR3 covers 11 residues. The germline V gene encodes CDR1 MGHDK and CDR2 SYGVNS.

The sequence was obtained from a man in his late teens or twenties in good health. The V gene is TRBV25-1, the J gene TRBJ2-7; D may be TRBD2 (5 bases). Sequenced input: naive CD4+ T cells sorted from blood. The subset denotes: CD45RA+ positively selected. CDR3 protein: CASSEYRGQYF. For the CDR3, the DNA is TGTGCCAGCAGTGAATACCGGGGGCAGTACTTC.